The 21 T cell receptor beta chains below come from one sample, sequenced in a study of T cells in Graves' hyperthyroidism and ophthalmopathy. RNA transcripts served as the template for amplifying TCR beta CDR3 regions. HTBI primers drove first-round RT-PCR of the TCR CDR3. In TCRdb, the multiplex PCR reads were re-called with MiXCR into one record per CDR3 protein. The sample yields more than 300,000 distinct CDR3 sequences, approximately 15% seen once. The specimen sequenced was blood. These receptors all come from a woman in her sixties with Graves' hyperthyroidism.

V gene TRBV19 combines with J gene TRBJ1-4; 8 bases fit TRBD1. V gave up 6 bases and J gave up 8 bases; unmatched junction bases: 11. Germline CDR1 reads LNHDA; CDR2 reads SQIVND (reference sequence). The CDR3 totals 15 residues. The CDR3 DNA sequence: TGTGCCAGTAGAAGCCGGGACAGGAGGCGGGAAAAACTGTTTTTT. It translates to CASRSRDRRREKLFF. The variable domain in full, completed from reference TRBV19 and TRBJ1-4, reads DGGITQSPKYLFRKEGQNVTLSCEQNLNHDAMYWYRQDPGQGLRLIYYSQIVNDFQKGDIAEGYSVSREKKESFPLTVTSAQKNPTAFYLCASRSRDRRREKLFFGSGTQLSVL.

This clonotype was counted only a few times. Given a much more abundant clone one base away, this may be a read error. Likely a read error: the CDR3 ends without its conserved phenylalanine or tryptophan. J is TRBJ2-1 and V is TRBV5-6, with D unresolved. There are 12 residues in the CDR3. The germline V gene encodes CDR1 SGHDT and CDR2 YYEEEE. Trimming pared 0 bases from V and 5 bases from J, leaving 3 bases between. CDR3: CASSLGDNEQFL. CDR3 bases: TGTGCCAGCAGCTTGGGCGACAATGAGCAGTTCCTC.

V gene TRBV2 combines with J gene TRBJ2-3; 7 positions match TRBD1. The CDR3 has 17 residues. Germline CDR1 reads SNHLY; CDR2 reads FYNNEI. Trimming removed 4 bases from V and 4 bases from J; junction bases left unmatched: 14. CDR3 bases: TGTGCCAGCAGTGGGCCGAGACAGGGTATGGAGTCAGATACGCAGTATTTT. It is translated as CASSGPRQGMESDTQYF.

This clonotype was detected many times. The chain joins TRBV24-1 to TRBJ2-1; 9 bases map to TRBD1. The CDR3 loop spans 15 amino acids. Germline V gene data show CDR1 as KGHDR and CDR2 as SFDVKD. J lost 4 bases, V lost 6 bases, and 6 bases had no gene match. As DNA, the CDR3 is TGTGCCACCAGTTATCGACAGGGGGTGTACAATGAGCAGTTCTTC. This encodes CATSYRQGVYNEQFF.

This clonotype was found a few times. V is TRBV7-9 and J is TRBJ1-4; D unresolved. The CDR3 sequence is 14 residues long. Germline V gene data show CDR1 as SEHNR and CDR2 as FQNEAQ (reference sequence). Trimming took 3 bases from V and 4 from J, leaving 9 bases between them. The CDR3 nucleotides read TGTGCCAGCAGCTTGATAACCGATAATGAAAAACTGTTTTTT. The encoded protein is CASSLITDNEKLFF. The full variable domain, its missing parts supplied by reference TRBV7-9 and TRBJ1-4, is DTGVSQNPRHKITKRGQNVTFRCDPISEHNRLYWYRQTLGQGPEFLTYFQNEAQLEKSRLLSDRFSAERPKGSFSTLEIQRTEQGDSAMYLCASSLITDNEKLFFGSGTQLSVL.

This clonotype was picked up many times. The gene calls are TRBV20-1 and TRBJ2-3, with 8 bases matching TRBD2. Unmatched junction bases numbered 9, after V lost 5 bases and J lost 2 bases. Germline V gene sequence: CDR1 DFQATT, CDR2 SNEGSKA (reference sequence). The CDR3 totals 15 residues. This chain's CDR3 is CSASPASGYTDTQYF. DNA for the CDR3: TGCAGTGCTTCCCCTGCTAGCGGGTACACAGATACGCAGTATTTT.

This clonotype was seen repeatedly, ten times or more. The J gene is TRBJ2-1, the V gene TRBV20-1; TRBD2 matches at 7 bases. V dropped 0 bases and J dropped 6; count of bases not matched to a gene: 8. CDR1 DFQATT and CDR2 SNEGSKA come from the germline V gene (reference sequence). This CDR3 is 15 amino acids long. The CDR3 DNA follows: TGCAGTGCTAGAGATCTCGGGACTAACGGCAATGAGCAGTTCTTC. Translating it yields CSARDLGTNGNEQFF.

As to this clonotype: It may be a read error: a sequence one base away is much more abundant. This chain uses TRBV7-2 with TRBJ2-7; D is unresolved. This CDR3 has 15 residues. The germline gives CDR1 SGHTA, CDR2 FQGNSA. CDR3 loop: CASSLSTVRSYGQYF. Here the CDR3 DNA reads TGTGCCAGCAGCTTGAGCACAGTACGTTCCTACGGGCAGTACTTC.

This clonotype was recorded at least ten times. J is TRBJ2-7 and V is TRBV28, with D perhaps TRBD2 (6 bases). CDR1 and CDR2 (germline): MDHEN, SYDVKM. Trimming took 9 bases from V and 5 from J, leaving 17 bases between them. The CDR3 totals 13 residues. The CDR3, as DNA: TGTGCCAGTAGGGCGGGACTGGACCACGAGCAGTACTTC. This encodes CASRAGLDHEQYF.

This clonotype came up a few times. The V and J genes are TRBV19 and TRBJ2-1; 16 bases are shared with TRBD2. The germline V gene encodes CDR1 LNHDA and CDR2 SQIVND (reference sequence). The CDR3 is 18 amino acids. Germline trimming cut 4 bases from V and 6 bases from J; bases unmatched to any gene: 9. The CDR3, as DNA: TGTGCCAGTAGTAACCCCGGGACTAGCGGGAGGGGCCGCAATGAGCAGTTCTTC. Translating it yields CASSNPGTSGRGRNEQFF. The full variable domain, its missing parts supplied by reference TRBV19 and TRBJ2-1, is DGGITQSPKYLFRKEGQNVTLSCEQNLNHDAMYWYRQDPGQGLRLIYYSQIVNDFQKGDIAEGYSVSREKKESFPLTVTSAQKNPTAFYLCASSNPGTSGRGRNEQFFGPGTRLTVL.

This clonotype has ten or more counts. The J gene is TRBJ2-5, the V gene TRBV6-5; TRBD1 might be the D (6 bases). V gave up 0 bases and J gave up 5 bases, with 22 bases separating them. CDR1 MNHEY and CDR2 SVGAGI come from the germline V gene. The CDR3 is 18 residues long. DNA of the CDR3: TGTGCCAGCAGTTACTCAAGTATCCGGGACAAAGAACGGGAGACCCAGTACTTC. It yields the protein CASSYSSIRDKERETQYF.

This clonotype was detected ten times or more. Here the CDR3 reads CSARDGAVHSSSPLHF. CDR3 coding DNA: TGCAGTGCTAGAGACGGGGCGGTCCATAGTAGTTCACCCCTCCACTTT. The chain links TRBV20-1 to TRBJ1-6, with a tentative D call TRBD1 (5 bases). Trimming left V 0 bases short and J 9 bases short, with 18 bases between. The V gene's germline CDR1 is DFQATT and CDR2 SNEGSKA (reference sequence). This CDR3 has 16 amino acids.

Many counts were recorded for this clonotype. V usage is TRBV7-9 and J usage is TRBJ2-7; D not resolved. Germline V CDR1 and CDR2: SEHNR, FQNEAQ (reference sequence). The V end lost 5 bases, the J end lost 2 bases, and 19 bases lay between the germline ends. This CDR3 has 16 residues. DNA of the CDR3: TGTGCCAGCAGCCACACAGCTAGAAGCTTTCCCTACGAGCAGTACTTC. Protein sequence: CASSHTARSFPYEQYF.

This clonotype showed up many times. The chain couples TRBV11-1 to TRBJ2-7; unclear D gene. CDR1 SGHAT and CDR2 FQDESV come from the germline V gene (reference sequence). There are 12 residues in the CDR3. V gave up 7 bases and J gave up 3 bases, with 10 bases separating them. The chain's CDR3 is CASTTFGYEQYF. DNA of the CDR3: TGTGCCAGCACTACTTTCGGCTACGAGCAGTACTTC.

This clonotype has a count of ten or more. This chain joins TRBV28 and TRBJ2-7, with TRBD2 matching over 15 bases. CDR1 and CDR2 from the germline V gene are MDHEN and SYDVKM. This CDR3 is 20 amino acids long. The V and J ends lost 7 bases and 6 bases, in that order; junction bases with no gene match: 22. The CDR3 loop is CASTLIPPGLAGGPGGEQYF. The CDR3 DNA follows: TGTGCCAGCACCCTAATCCCCCCCGGACTAGCGGGAGGGCCGGGGGGCGAGCAGTACTTC.

This clonotype was seen a few times. The chain combines TRBV28 with TRBJ2-6; a possible D gene is TRBD2 (6 bases). The CDR3 runs 19 residues. Germline loops: CDR1 MDHEN, CDR2 SYDVKM. The germline V and J ends were trimmed by 3 bases and 0 bases, with 18 bases remaining between them. The CDR3 DNA reads as TGTGCCAGCAGTTTTTTTTCGGGACTCATCCTCTCTGGGGCCAACGTCCTGACTTTC. It specifies CASSFFSGLILSGANVLTF.

Details on this clonotype: A read error may be the cause here, since a much bigger clone is one base away. The chain recombines TRBV6-2 or TRBV6-3 with TRBJ2-1, with TRBD2 identical over 8 bases. CDR3 length: 18 amino acids. Germline V gene lookup returns CDR1 MNHEY and CDR2 SVGEGT. CDR3 coding DNA: TGTGCCAGCAGTTACGGGGTGATCAGCGGGAGCTCCTACAATGAGCAGTCCTTC. It is translated as CASSYGVISGSSYNEQSF.

This clonotype showed up many times. The chain employs TRBV28 and TRBJ1-1; D not certain. Per the germline V gene, CDR1 is MDHEN and CDR2 is SYDVKM. The germline V and J ends were trimmed by 5 bases and 4 bases, with 11 bases remaining between them. The CDR3 consists of 13 residues. The CDR3 loop is CASSPHGITEAFF. CDR3 nucleotides: TGTGCCAGCAGTCCGCACGGGATCACTGAAGCTTTCTTT.

Notes on this clonotype: A read error may explain this, as a much larger clone is one base away. This rearrangement joins TRBV5-1 to TRBJ2-3; D gene uncertain. Germline assignment: CDR1 SGHRS and CDR2 YFSETQ. The CDR3 runs 15 residues. Trimming pared 0 bases from V and 6 bases from J, leaving 14 bases between. CDR3: CASSLAATSTDTQYF. CDR3 in DNA: TGCGCCAGCAGCTTGGCTGCGACCTCAACCGATACGCAGTATTTT.

The sample holds a few counts of this clonotype. The chain uses TRBV12-3 or TRBV12-4 and TRBJ2-1; D may match TRBD1 or TRBD2 (5 bases each). This CDR3 is 11 amino acids long. Trimming took 6 bases from V and 14 from J, leaving 14 bases between them. The DNA for the CDR3 is TGTGCCAGCAGCCTCCGGGACGTGGAGTTCTTC. Amino acids: CASSLRDVEFF.

The rearrangement joins TRBV4-1 to TRBJ2-1; 7 nucleotides match TRBD1. CDR3 length equals 16 residues. CDR1 is MGHRA, CDR2 YSYEKL, per germline. V dropped 0 bases and J dropped 5; count of bases not matched to a gene: 7. CDR3 DNA: TGCGCCAGCAGCCAAGAACCAGGGGGAAGGGACAATGAGCAGTTCTTC. Amino acids: CASSQEPGGRDNEQFF.